This T cell receptor (beta chain) is drawn from a study of PD-1 blockade in classical Hodgkin lymphoma (dated by TCRdb to the early 2020s). For context, the study as a whole: Nivolumab dosing was 3 mg/kg intravenously every 2 weeks, continuing until either disease progression or unacceptable toxicity. The study used CyTOF and TCR beta sequencing to define a peripheral blood immune signature of response to PD-1 blockade in classical Hodgkin lymphoma.

The time point label, read with the paper, signifies: cycle 2 day 1 (C2D1) of nivolumab. Every trial patient had relapsed following autologous stem cell transplantation, and prior brentuximab vedotin exposure was what differed among cohorts A, B and C. A total of over 55 patients with relapsed/refractory classical Hodgkin lymphoma made up the trial cohort, and each patient's best overall response was complete response, partial response or progressive disease. Trial patients were treated with single-agent nivolumab in the multi-cohort phase II CheckMate 205 trial. An independent review committee assessed best overall response by applying the 2007 International Working Group response criteria. Trial PBMCs were collected immediately before nivolumab initiation (C1D1) and during therapy at cycle 2 day 1 and cycle 4 day 1. Peripheral blood was collected in 8 mL Vacutainer Cell Preparation Tubes, from which PBMCs were isolated by centrifugation and then cryopreserved.

The Qiagen DNeasy kit was used to extract genomic DNA both from unsorted PBMCs and from the negatively selected CD4+ and CD8+ fractions. TCR beta CDR3 regions were amplified by immunoSEQ multiplex PCR using primers annealing to V and J segments. A synthetic immune receptor repertoire was used to minimize amplification bias, and any remaining bias was removed computationally after sequencing. Regarding the original processing steps: Custom Python scripts were used to quantify repertoire diversity as the Shannon entropy index. The unsorted, CD4+ and CD8+ repertoires were each analyzed separately, with the exception of combined analyses, where CD4+ and CD8+ sequences were merged in silico. Clonal expansion was defined as at least a 2-fold frequency increase after treatment relative to C1D1, with a pseudocount of 0.5 for undetected baseline clones. Singleton clones were defined as clones with 0 or 1 copy at C1D1, and non-singleton clones were defined as clones with 2 or more copies. Clones expanded in unsorted samples were assigned a CD4+, CD8+ or unknown annotation through matching of protein sequences in sorted samples from the same patient. Wilcoxon tests on paired samples were used to test diversity changes from C1D1 to C4D1. What TCRdb holds here is the immuneACCESS table cut down to in-frame rearrangements. Part of the clones is not present; checked against another copy, under half of the missing clones reflect an unresolved V gene, and the others are unexplained. V, J and clone size reflect that table, while D and trimming were determined from the DNA. The sample records approximately 25,000 clones, approximately 80% of which are singletons. The ten top clones hold about 8% of the sample.

The germline V and J ends show losses of 4 bases and 2 bases respectively, and no gene match explains 10 bases of the junction. From the cysteine up to the phenylalanine, the CDR3 has a length of 16 residues. Here the CDR3 DNA is all that survives: 48 bases in frame from base 1. CDR1 SGHNT and CDR2 YYREEE are derived from the germline V gene (reference sequence). Points on this clone: The antigen this receptor binds is unknown. Base qualities were left out, and no much larger clone turns up one base away.

What the authors observed across the whole study: A significant rise by C4D1 was seen in CD4+ but not CD8+ TCR diversity (p=0.0027 vs p=0.16), with the rise being most apparent in complete responders (p=0.02). Only a single clinical trial cohort was studied, and what caused the repertoire differences, possibly disease activity or prior therapy, remained undefined. Patients starting nivolumab less than 1 year after ASCT had lower diversity and were excluded from later analyses to avoid confounding by immune reconstitution. Baseline TCR diversity was reported to be lower in newly diagnosed patients than in healthy donors and to be lower still in relapsed/refractory patients. Among trial patients, those achieving complete response had baseline diversity similar to that of newly diagnosed patients, while diversity was significantly lower in partial responders and progressors.

The chain is encoded by TRBV5-4 joined to TRBJ2-7, with TRBD1 matching 9 junction bases. The source material was peripheral blood mononuclear cells (PBMCs), sampled before the second cycle of nivolumab. The TCR was taken from a human donor with classical Hodgkin lymphoma. The CDR3 here reads CASSVGQGSGAYEQYF. The nucleotide sequence is given as TGTGCCAGCAGCGTAGGACAGGGGTCAGGGGCCTACGAGCAGTACTTC.